Below are 10 T cell receptor beta chains sequenced from a single sample in a study of cytomegalovirus exposure and HLA in healthy donors. The repertoire was sequenced with immunoSEQ multiplex PCR; TCRdb's copy has only in-frame clones and lacks some. The sample lists under 85,000 clones, around 93% occurring once. Input material: PBMCs. All receptors derive from a man between 18 and 29 years old in good health and CMV-seropositive.

This sequence joins TRBV9 and TRBJ2-3; D is possibly TRBD2 (5 bases). Between the trimmed V and J ends, which lost 0 bases and 2 bases, there was a span of 16 bases. The CDR3 is made up of 17 amino acids. Germline CDR1 and CDR2: SGDLS and YYNGEE. CDR3 amino acids: CASSVVGRHLTTDTQYF. CDR3 DNA sequence: TGTGCCAGCAGCGTAGTGGGGAGACACCTCACCACAGATACGCAGTATTTT.

V is TRBV6-1 and J is TRBJ2-7; TRBD1 agrees at 11 bases. Looked up from germline, CDR1 is MNHNS and CDR2 is SASEGT. The CDR3 consists of 13 residues. J was trimmed by 4 bases and V by 9 bases; bases with no gene match: 5. Here the CDR3 DNA reads TGTGCCAGTCGCGGGACAGGGGGGTACGAGCAGTACTTC. Its translation: CASRGTGGYEQYF.

This rearrangement joins TRBV5-8 to TRBJ2-5, with 9 nucleotides matching TRBD2. This CDR3 spans 15 amino acids. The germline CDR1 and CDR2 sequences are SGHTS and YDEGEE. Losses at the gene ends were 0 bases for V and 3 bases for J; bases not matched to a gene: 3. The CDR3 bases are TGTGCCAGCAGCTTGGGGCAGCGGGGGGAAGAGACCCAGTACTTC. Translating it yields CASSLGQRGEETQYF.

J is TRBJ2-3 and V is TRBV6-6, with TRBD2 matching 8 bases. CDR1 and CDR2 (germline): MNHNY, SVGAGI (reference sequence). V lost 6 bases, J lost 2 bases, and 4 bases stayed unmatched. The CDR3 consists of 14 residues. CDR3 DNA sequence: TGTGCCAGCAGCCCCGGGGGGGACACAGATACGCAGTATTTT. It specifies CASSPGGDTDTQYF.

The chain employs TRBV5-1 and TRBJ2-5, with TRBD2 matching 11 bases. The germline gives CDR1 SGHRS, CDR2 YFSETQ. The CDR3 sequence is 15 residues long. V lost 2 bases to trimming and J lost 6 bases; unmatched junction nucleotides: 6. The CDR3 bases are TGCGCCAGCAGCTTACTAGCGGGAGAGCGTAAGACCCAGTACTTC. Translating it yields CASSLLAGERKTQYF. Based on the CDR3 plus reference TRBV5-1 and TRBJ2-5, the full variable domain is KAGVTQTPRYLIKTRGQQVTLSCSPISGHRSVSWYQQTPGQGLQFLFEYFSETQRNKGNFPGRFSGRQFSNSRSEMNVSTLELGDSALYLCASSLLAGERKTQYFGPGTRLLVL.

This clone was counted a few times. One end of the junction fails to match germline, which may point to a read error. The chain recombines TRBV4-1 with TRBJ2-6, with D perhaps TRBD2 (6 bases). In germline, CDR1 is MGHRA, CDR2 YSYEKL. There are 16 residues in the CDR3. The CDR3 coding sequence is TGCGCCAGCAGCGAAGAGGAGGGAACTGGGGCCAACGTCCTGACTTTC. Protein sequence: CASSEEEGTGANVLTF.

V usage is TRBV13 and J usage is TRBJ1-2; D possibly corresponds to TRBD1 (5 bases). V dropped 3 bases and J dropped 7 bases, with 9 bases sitting between them. The CDR3 length is 12 residues. The germline V gene has CDR1 PRHDT and CDR2 FYEKMQ (reference sequence). The CDR3 DNA follows: TGTGCCAGCAGCTTCCCAAGGGGTGGCTACACCTTC. Translation: CASSFPRGGYTF.

The chain employs TRBV10-3 and TRBJ2-7; unclear D gene. The length of the CDR3 is 15 residues. V was cut by 2 bases and J by 0 bases, with 11 bases left in between. The germline V gene has CDR1 ENHRY and CDR2 SYGVKD. The CDR3: CAISETFEASYEQYF. The CDR3 bases are TGTGCCATCAGTGAGACCTTTGAGGCCTCCTACGAGCAGTACTTC.

This chain links TRBV6-1 with TRBJ1-5, with 7 bases lining up with TRBD1. Losses at the gene ends were 6 bases for V and 6 bases for J; bases not matched to a gene: 11. CDR1 is MNHNS, CDR2 SASEGT, per germline. CDR3 size: 15 residues. The CDR3 nucleotides are TGTGCCAGCAGGACAGGGACAATGGTGGTTCAGCCCCAGCATTTT. It translates to CASRTGTMVVQPQHF.

J is TRBJ2-3 and V is TRBV6-1; D not certain. Germline V gene data show CDR1 as MNHNS and CDR2 as SASEGT. Trimming removed 7 bases at V and 1 base at J, with 15 bases between. CDR3 length: 15 residues. The CDR3 DNA reads as TGTGCCAGCACCTCCAGTCTGGGCGGCACAGATACGCAGTATTTT. Translation gives CASTSSLGGTDTQYF.